The clone carrying this TCR beta chain has a single count. Its target is not known. The entry originates in a study of cytomegalovirus exposure and HLA in healthy donors. General observations from the study: Researchers reportedly found TCR beta sequences accurately predicted most subjects' HLA-A and HLA-B alleles. Links to common viral pathogens appeared, in a later analysis, for several of the most significant clusters. Most TCR sequences showed up rarely, but some public TCRs showed up in many donors. As a later analysis revealed, the rate of TCR association differed by HLA locus, with DRB1 most and HLA-C fewest.

PCR employed 60 Vbeta and 13 Jbeta primers. Measured with immunoSEQ multiplex PCR; TCRdb has only the in-frame clones, and not every one. The sample has more than 80,000 clones, roughly four fifths seen once; the top ten hold about 8%. Trimming shortened V by 3 bases and J by 3 bases, and 9 bases separated the two germline ends. Germline V gives CDR1 ENHRY, CDR2 SYGVKD. The CDR3 loop spans 14 amino acids. The clonotype comes from a human donor in good health. The chain recombines TRBV10-3 with TRBJ2-1, with D maybe TRBD1 (5 bases). Material for sequencing was PBMCs. CDR3 in amino acids: CAISDNRIYNEQFF. Here the CDR3 DNA reads TGTGCCATCAGTGATAACAGGATCTACAATGAGCAGTTCTTC.